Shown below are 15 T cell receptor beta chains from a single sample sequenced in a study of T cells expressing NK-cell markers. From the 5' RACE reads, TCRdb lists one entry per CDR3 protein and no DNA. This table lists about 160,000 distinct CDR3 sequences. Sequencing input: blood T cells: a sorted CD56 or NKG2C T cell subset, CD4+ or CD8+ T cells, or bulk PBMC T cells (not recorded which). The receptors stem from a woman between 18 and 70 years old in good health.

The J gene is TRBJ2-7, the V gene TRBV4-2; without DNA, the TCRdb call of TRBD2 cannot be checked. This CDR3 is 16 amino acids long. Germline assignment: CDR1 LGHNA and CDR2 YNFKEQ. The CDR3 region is CASSQDLGTPTYEQYF.

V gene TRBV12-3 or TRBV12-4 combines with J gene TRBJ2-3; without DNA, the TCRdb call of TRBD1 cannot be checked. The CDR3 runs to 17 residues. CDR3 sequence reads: CASSWRPVNREPDTQYF.

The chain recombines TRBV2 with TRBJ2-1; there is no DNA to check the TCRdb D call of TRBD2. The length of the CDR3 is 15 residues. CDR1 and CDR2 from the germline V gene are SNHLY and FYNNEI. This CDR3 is CASSPSGGPHNEQFF.

CDR3: CSARDVTSGSSYNEQFF. The chain joins TRBV20-1 to TRBJ2-1; TCRdb returns TRBD2, unconfirmable since there is no DNA. This CDR3 region has 17 residues. Germline CDR1 DFQATT, CDR2 SNEGSKA (reference sequence).

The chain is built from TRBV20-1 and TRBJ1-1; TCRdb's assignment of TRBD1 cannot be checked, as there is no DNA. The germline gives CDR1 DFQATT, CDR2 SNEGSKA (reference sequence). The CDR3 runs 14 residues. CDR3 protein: CSASIAQGATEAFF.

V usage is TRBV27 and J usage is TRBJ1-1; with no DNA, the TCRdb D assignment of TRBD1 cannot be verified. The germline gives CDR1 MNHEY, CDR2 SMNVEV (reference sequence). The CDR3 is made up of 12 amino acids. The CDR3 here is CASRGENTEAFF.

The CDR3 loop reads CASSASGTAYGYTF. The genes are TRBV5-1 and TRBJ1-2; TCRdb lists TRBD1, though no DNA is available to test this call. Looked up from germline, CDR1 is SGHRS and CDR2 is YFSETQ. CDR3 length equals 14 residues. Looking up the rest from reference TRBV5-1 and TRBJ1-2 gives the full variable domain: KAGVTQTPRYLIKTRGQQVTLSCSPISGHRSVSWYQQTPGQGLQFLFEYFSETQRNKGNFPGRFSGRQFSNSRSEMNVSTLELGDSALYLCASSASGTAYGYTFGSGTRLTVV.

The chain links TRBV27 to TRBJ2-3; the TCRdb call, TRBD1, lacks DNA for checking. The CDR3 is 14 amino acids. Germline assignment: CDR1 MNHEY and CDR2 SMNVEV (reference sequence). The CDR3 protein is CASSQSRDTNTQYF.

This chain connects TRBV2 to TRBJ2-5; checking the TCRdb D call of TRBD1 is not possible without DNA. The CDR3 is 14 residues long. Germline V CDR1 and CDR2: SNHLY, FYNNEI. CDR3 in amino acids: CASSEVVTVETQYF.

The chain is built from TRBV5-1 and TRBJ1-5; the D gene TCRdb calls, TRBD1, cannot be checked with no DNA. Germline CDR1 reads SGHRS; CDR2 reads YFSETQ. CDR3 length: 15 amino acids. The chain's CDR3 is CASSWVAGSNQPQHF.

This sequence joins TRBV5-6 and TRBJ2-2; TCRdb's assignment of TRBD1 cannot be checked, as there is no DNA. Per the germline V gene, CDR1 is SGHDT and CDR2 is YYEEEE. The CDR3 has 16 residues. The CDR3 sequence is CASSADRGLDTGELFF.

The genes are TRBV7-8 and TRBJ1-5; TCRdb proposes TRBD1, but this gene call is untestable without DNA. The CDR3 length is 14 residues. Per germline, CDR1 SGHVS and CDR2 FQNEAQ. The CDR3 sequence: CASSKDSLNQPQHF. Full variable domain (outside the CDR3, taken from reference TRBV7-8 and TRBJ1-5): GAGVSQSPRYKVAKRGQDVALRCDPISGHVSLFWYQQALGQGPEFLTYFQNEAQLDKSGLPSDRFFAERPEGSVSTLKIQRTQQEDSAVYLCASSKDSLNQPQHFGDGTRLSIL.

The CDR3 loop is CSVVLADAYNEQFF. The genes are TRBV29-1 and TRBJ2-1; without DNA, the TCRdb call of TRBD2 cannot be checked. The germline V gene encodes CDR1 SQVTM and CDR2 ANQGSEA. This CDR3 comprises 14 residues.

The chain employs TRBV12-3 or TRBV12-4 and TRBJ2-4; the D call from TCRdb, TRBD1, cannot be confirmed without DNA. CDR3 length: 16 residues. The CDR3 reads CASSLGGTLAKNIQYF.

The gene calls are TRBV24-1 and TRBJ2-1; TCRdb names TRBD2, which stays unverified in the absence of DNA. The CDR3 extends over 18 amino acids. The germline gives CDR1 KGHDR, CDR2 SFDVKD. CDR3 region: CATSDFASGRLFGNEQFF.